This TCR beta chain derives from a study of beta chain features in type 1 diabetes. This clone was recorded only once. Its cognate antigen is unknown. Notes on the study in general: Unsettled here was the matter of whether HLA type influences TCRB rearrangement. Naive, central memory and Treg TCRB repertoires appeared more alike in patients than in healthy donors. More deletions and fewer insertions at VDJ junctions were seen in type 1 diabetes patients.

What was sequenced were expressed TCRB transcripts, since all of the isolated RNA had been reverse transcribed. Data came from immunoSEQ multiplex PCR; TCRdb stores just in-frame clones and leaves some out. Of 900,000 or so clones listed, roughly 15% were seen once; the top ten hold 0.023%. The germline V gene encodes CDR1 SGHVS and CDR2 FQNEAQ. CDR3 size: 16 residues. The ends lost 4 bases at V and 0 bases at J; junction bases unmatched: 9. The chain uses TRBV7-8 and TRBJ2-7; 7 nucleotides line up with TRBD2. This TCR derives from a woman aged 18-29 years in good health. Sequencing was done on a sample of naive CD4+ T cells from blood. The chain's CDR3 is CASSSKGGRVSYEQYF. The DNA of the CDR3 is TGTGCCAGCAGCTCGAAGGGTGGGAGGGTCTCCTACGAGCAGTACTTC.